The next 16 T cell receptor beta chains were all read from a single sample in a study of OX40 agonist ivuxolimab in advanced cancers. Libraries were prepared by immunoSEQ multiplex PCR; TCRdb keeps only in-frame clonotypes and omits some of them. This repertoire shows about 80,000 clones, around 92% found once; its top ten account for 8.5% to 9%. The specimen comprised CD4+ or CD8+ T cells sorted from blood, sampled in a trial of the OX40 agonist ivuxolimab. Every receptor here comes from an adult with an advanced solid tumor such as melanoma, head and neck, liver or kidney cancer.

The sample holds one count of this clone. The genes are TRBV4-1 and TRBJ2-3, with TRBD1 identical over 10 bases. Unmatched junction bases numbered 18, after V lost 0 bases and J lost 0 bases. The CDR3 totals 22 residues. From germline, CDR1 is MGHRA and CDR2 YSYEKL. CDR3 region: CASSQETLGTGASFTSTDTQYF. The CDR3 region has the DNA TGCGCCAGCAGCCAAGAAACCCTCGGGACAGGGGCATCCTTTACTAGCACAGATACGCAGTATTTT.

The rearrangement links TRBV6-6 to TRBJ1-4, with D hard to call. The CDR3 spans 16 residues. Germline assignment: CDR1 MNHNY and CDR2 SVGAGI (reference sequence). Between the trimmed V and J ends, which lost 6 bases and 8 bases, there was a span of 22 bases. CDR3 loop: CASSRVMLARGEKLFF. The CDR3 nucleotides are TGTGCCAGCAGCCGTGTCATGTTGGCCCGGGGAGAAAAACTGTTTTTT.

V gene TRBV23-1 combines with J gene TRBJ2-3, with 8 bases that match TRBD1. TRBV23-1 is identified as an open reading frame with a role that is uncertain. The V and J ends lost 0 bases and 2 bases, in that order; junction bases with no gene match: 10. There are 18 residues in the CDR3. The CDR3, as DNA: TGCGCCAGCAGTCAATCGGTAAGGGACAGGTATTTCACAGATACGCAGTATTTT. This codes for CASSQSVRDRYFTDTQYF.

This clone was picked up one time. At one boundary the junction diverges from the germline segment, which might be a read error. The chain uses TRBV11-2 and TRBJ2-1; no clear D. The germline gives CDR1 SGHAT, CDR2 FQNNGV. CDR3 length equals 11 residues. DNA for the CDR3: TGTGCCAGCAGCTCTATCGGACCCCCCCTCTTC. As protein: CASSSIGPPLF. The whole variable domain, filled in from reference TRBV11-2 and TRBJ2-1, reads EAGVAQSPRYKIIEKRQSVAFWCNPISGHATLYWYQQILGQGPKLLIQFQNNGVVDDSQLPKDRFSAERLKGVDSTLKIQPAKLEDSAVYLCASSSIGPPLFGPGTRLTVL.

This clone has just a few counts. This chain joins TRBV5-1 and TRBJ1-2, with D uncertain. The V gene lost 5 bases and the J gene lost 5 bases, with 7 bases spanning the gap. The germline V gene has CDR1 SGHRS and CDR2 YFSETQ. The CDR3 runs to 11 residues. The CDR3 region has the DNA TGCGCCAGCAGTGTGGGATATGGCTACACCTTC. Its protein product is CASSVGYGYTF.

V usage is TRBV14 and J usage is TRBJ2-7; TRBD1 matches 9 bases. Trimming cost V 1 base and J 5 bases; bases outside gene matches: 6. The CDR3 contains 15 residues. Germline V lookup: CDR1 SGHDN, CDR2 FVKESK. The CDR3 reads CASSQGSGQGNEQYF. CDR3 bases: TGTGCCAGCAGCCAAGGGTCGGGACAGGGAAACGAGCAGTACTTC.

The table lists this clone with a few counts. The rearrangement joins TRBV9 to TRBJ1-1, with unresolved D. This CDR3 has 13 residues. Germline CDR1 and CDR2: SGDLS and YYNGEE. Trimming took 2 bases from V and 1 from J, leaving 6 bases between them. The CDR3 region is CASSVSQNTEAFF. In DNA, the CDR3 is TGTGCCAGCAGCGTCTCCCAGAACACTGAAGCTTTCTTT.

This clone was seen a single time. V and J are TRBV29-1 and TRBJ2-1, with a weak D call TRBD1 (7 bases). The CDR3 loop spans 15 amino acids. The V gene's germline CDR1 is SQVTM and CDR2 ANQGSEA. Trimming removed 6 bases from V and 6 bases from J, with 21 bases in between. For the CDR3, the DNA is TGCAGCGTGGAGGGACAGAAAGACAACGGCAATGAGCAGTTCTTC. Encoded protein: CSVEGQKDNGNEQFF.

The V call is TRBV11-2, the J call TRBJ1-4; tentative D call: TRBD1 (5 bases). This CDR3 has 14 amino acids. The germline V gene has CDR1 SGHAT and CDR2 FQNNGV. V was shortened by 6 bases and J by 8 bases, with 16 bases between the two germline ends. CDR3 coding DNA: TGTGCCAGCAGTTCCGGCCGGGGGTCAGAAAAACTGTTTTTT. Protein product: CASSSGRGSEKLFF.

The chain has TRBV5-1 and TRBJ2-7; D is tentatively TRBD1 or TRBD2 (5 bases each). The germline V and J ends were trimmed by 0 bases and 6 bases, with 16 bases remaining between them. Per the germline V gene, CDR1 is SGHRS and CDR2 is YFSETQ. CDR3 length: 15 residues. In nucleotides, the CDR3 is TGCGCCAGCAGCTTGGCACGTGGGACGATCGGCGAGCAGTACTTC. It yields the protein CASSLARGTIGEQYF.

CDR3 in amino acids: CASSQATGTQETQYF. The CDR3 region has the DNA TGTGCCAGCAGCCAAGCTACCGGGACTCAAGAGACCCAGTACTTC. The rearrangement links TRBV7-9 to TRBJ2-5, with D maybe TRBD2 (6 bases). Germline lookup yields CDR1 SEHNR and CDR2 FQNEAQ (reference sequence). The CDR3 runs to 15 residues. V was shortened by 5 bases and J by 2 bases, with 15 bases between the two germline ends.

The V and J genes are TRBV14 and TRBJ1-1, with D maybe TRBD1 (6 bases). Germline V CDR1 and CDR2: SGHDN, FVKESK. The V gene lost 3 bases and the J gene lost 4 bases, with 12 bases spanning the gap. This CDR3 is 14 amino acids long. CDR3 in amino acids: CASSHLGGITEAFF. The CDR3 nucleotides are TGTGCCAGCAGCCACCTAGGGGGTATCACTGAAGCTTTCTTT. Full variable domain (outside the CDR3, taken from reference TRBV14 and TRBJ1-1): EAGVTQFPSHSVIEKGQTVTLRCDPISGHDNLYWYRRVMGKEIKFLLHFVKESKQDESGMPNNRFLAERTGGTYSTLKVQPAELEDSGVYFCASSHLGGITEAFFGQGTRLTVV.

The CDR3 coding sequence is TGTGCCAGCAGCCAACAAACTAGCTATCTTACAGATACGCAGTATTTT. It codes for CASSQQTSYLTDTQYF. This chain uses TRBV14 with TRBJ2-3; D possibly corresponds to TRBD2 (6 bases). The V end lost 2 bases, the J end lost 3 bases, and 15 bases lay between the germline ends. Per the germline V gene, CDR1 is SGHDN and CDR2 is FVKESK. The CDR3 is 16 amino acids.

The table lists this clone with a count of one. The chain joins TRBV7-4 to TRBJ2-7; D is tentatively TRBD1 or TRBD2 (6 bases each). The length of the CDR3 is 14 residues. V was trimmed by 5 bases and J by 1 base, leaving 12 bases between them. In germline, CDR1 is SGHVT, CDR2 SQSDAQ. CDR3 protein: CASSARGLSYEQYF. DNA of the CDR3: TGTGCCAGCAGCGCCCGGGGGCTTTCCTACGAGCAGTACTTC. Together with reference TRBV7-4 and TRBJ2-7, the CDR3 gives the full variable domain: GAGVSQSPRYKVAKRGRDVALRCDSISGHVTLYWYRQTLGQGSEVLTYSQSDAQRDKSGRPSGRFSAERPERSVSTLKIQRTEQGDSAVYLCASSARGLSYEQYFGPGTRLTVT.

This clone has a handful of counts. The chain recombines TRBV29-1 with TRBJ1-1, with D unclear. V was shortened by 1 base and J by 7 bases, with 7 bases between the two germline ends. CDR1 and CDR2 (germline): SQVTM, ANQGSEA. This CDR3 region has 11 residues. The CDR3 protein is CSVEGEGEAFF. The CDR3 DNA reads as TGCAGCGTTGAAGGGGAGGGTGAAGCTTTCTTT.

The chain has TRBV15 and TRBJ2-7; D might be TRBD2 (6 bases). In germline, CDR1 is LNHNV, CDR2 YYDKDF (reference sequence). The CDR3 is 14 residues long. The V gene lost 3 bases and the J gene lost 7 bases, with 16 bases spanning the gap. The CDR3 DNA sequence: TGTGCCACCAGCAGGGGCGGGGCGGGGCAAGAGCAGTACTTC. Its translation: CATSRGGAGQEQYF.